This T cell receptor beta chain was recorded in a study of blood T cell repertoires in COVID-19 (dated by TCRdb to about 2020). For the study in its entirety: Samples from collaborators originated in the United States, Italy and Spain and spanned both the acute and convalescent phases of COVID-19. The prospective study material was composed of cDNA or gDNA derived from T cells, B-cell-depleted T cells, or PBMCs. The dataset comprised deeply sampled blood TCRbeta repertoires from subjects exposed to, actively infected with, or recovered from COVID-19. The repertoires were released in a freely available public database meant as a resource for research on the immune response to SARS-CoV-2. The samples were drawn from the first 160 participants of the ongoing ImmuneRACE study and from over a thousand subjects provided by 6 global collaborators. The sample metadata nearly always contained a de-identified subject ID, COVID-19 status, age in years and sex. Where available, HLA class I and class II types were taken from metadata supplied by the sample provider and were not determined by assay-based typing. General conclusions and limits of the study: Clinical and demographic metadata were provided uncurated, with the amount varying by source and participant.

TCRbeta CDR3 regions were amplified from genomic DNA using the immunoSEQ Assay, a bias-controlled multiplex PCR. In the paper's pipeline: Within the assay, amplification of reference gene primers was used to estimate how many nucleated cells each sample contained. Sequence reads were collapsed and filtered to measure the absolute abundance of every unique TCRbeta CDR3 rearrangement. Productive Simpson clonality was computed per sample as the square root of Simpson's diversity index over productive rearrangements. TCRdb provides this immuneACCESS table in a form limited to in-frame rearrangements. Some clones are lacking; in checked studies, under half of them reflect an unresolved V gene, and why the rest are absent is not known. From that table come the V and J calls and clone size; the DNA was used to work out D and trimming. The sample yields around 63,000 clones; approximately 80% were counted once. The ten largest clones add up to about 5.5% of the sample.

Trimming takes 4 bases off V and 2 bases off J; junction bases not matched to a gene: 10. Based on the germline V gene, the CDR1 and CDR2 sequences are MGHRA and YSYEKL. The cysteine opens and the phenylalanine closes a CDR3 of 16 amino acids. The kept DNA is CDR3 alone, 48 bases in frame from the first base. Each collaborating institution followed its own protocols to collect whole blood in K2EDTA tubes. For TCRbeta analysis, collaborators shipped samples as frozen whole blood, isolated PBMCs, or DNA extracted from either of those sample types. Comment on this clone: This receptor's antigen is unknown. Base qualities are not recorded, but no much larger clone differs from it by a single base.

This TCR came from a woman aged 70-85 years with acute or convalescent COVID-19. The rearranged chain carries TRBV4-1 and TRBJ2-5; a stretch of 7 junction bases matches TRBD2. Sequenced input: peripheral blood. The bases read TGCGCCAGCAGCCTCACCTCCGGCGGGGGACAAGAGACCCAGTACTTC. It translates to CASSLTSGGGQETQYF.